This entry features one T cell receptor beta chain sequence. The target antigen is unknown. The data originate from a study of PD-1 blockade in classical Hodgkin lymphoma. Study outcomes and limitations: Newly diagnosed patients had baseline TCR diversity that was reportedly lower than that of healthy donors.

Sequenced by immunoSEQ multiplex PCR; TCRdb stores in-frame clones only, minus some. The table lists thousands of clones, around 90% of them singletons, with about 8.1% in the top ten. With 4 bases removed from V and 8 bases from J, the gap between germline ends came to 8 bases. The CDR3 is made up of 11 amino acids. Germline V gives CDR1 ENHRY, CDR2 SYGVKD. Time point indicated: newly diagnosed, previously untreated cHL patient sample. Researchers pulled CD8+ T cells out of thawed PBMCs using magnetic negative selection. The gene calls are TRBV10-3 and TRBJ1-2; D remains ambiguous. The receptor was derived from a human donor with classical Hodgkin lymphoma. The sequenced material came from CD8+ T cells from blood. For the CDR3, the DNA is TGTGCCATCAGTGTTGGGGTAGGCTACACCTTC. This codes for CAISVGVGYTF.